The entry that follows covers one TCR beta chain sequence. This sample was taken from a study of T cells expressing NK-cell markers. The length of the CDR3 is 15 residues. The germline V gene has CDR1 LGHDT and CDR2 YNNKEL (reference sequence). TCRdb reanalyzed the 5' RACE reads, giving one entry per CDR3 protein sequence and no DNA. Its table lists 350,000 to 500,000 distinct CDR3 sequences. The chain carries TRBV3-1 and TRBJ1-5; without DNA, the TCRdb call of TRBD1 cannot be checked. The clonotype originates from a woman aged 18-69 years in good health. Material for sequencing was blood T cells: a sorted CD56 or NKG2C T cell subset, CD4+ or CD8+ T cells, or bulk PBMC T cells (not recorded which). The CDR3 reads CASSRRTGEGQPQHF. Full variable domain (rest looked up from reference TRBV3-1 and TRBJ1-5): DTAVSQTPKYLVTQMGNDKSIKCEQNLGHDTMYWYKQDSKKFLKIMFSYNNKELIINETVPNRFSPKSPDKAHLNLHINSLELGDSAVYFCASSRRTGEGQPQHFGDGTRLSIL.